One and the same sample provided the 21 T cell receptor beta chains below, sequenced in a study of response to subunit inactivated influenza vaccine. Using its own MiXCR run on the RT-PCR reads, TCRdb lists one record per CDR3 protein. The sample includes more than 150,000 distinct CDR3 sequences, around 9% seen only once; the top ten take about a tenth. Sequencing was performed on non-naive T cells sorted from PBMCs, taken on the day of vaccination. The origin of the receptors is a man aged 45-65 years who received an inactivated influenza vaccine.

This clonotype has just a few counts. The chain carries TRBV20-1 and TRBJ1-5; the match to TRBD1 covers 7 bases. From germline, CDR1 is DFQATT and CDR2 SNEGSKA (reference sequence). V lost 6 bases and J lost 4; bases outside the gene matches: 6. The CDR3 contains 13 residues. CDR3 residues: CSAPDRSNQPQHF. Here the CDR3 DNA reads TGCAGTGCCCCGGACAGGAGTAATCAGCCCCAGCATTTT.

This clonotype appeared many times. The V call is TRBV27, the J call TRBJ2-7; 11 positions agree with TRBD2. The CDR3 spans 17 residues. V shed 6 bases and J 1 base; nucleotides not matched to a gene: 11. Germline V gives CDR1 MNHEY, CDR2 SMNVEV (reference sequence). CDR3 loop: CASRRRAGTSGSYEQYF. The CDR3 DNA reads TGTGCCAGCAGGCGCCGCGCGGGGACTAGCGGTTCCTACGAGCAGTACTTC.

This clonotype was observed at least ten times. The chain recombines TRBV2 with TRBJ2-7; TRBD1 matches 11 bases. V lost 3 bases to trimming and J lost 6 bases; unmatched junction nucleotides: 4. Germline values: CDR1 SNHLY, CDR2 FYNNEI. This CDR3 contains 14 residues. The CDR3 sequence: CASSDPGQGVEQYF. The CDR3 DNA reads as TGTGCCAGCAGTGATCCGGGACAGGGGGTCGAGCAGTACTTC.

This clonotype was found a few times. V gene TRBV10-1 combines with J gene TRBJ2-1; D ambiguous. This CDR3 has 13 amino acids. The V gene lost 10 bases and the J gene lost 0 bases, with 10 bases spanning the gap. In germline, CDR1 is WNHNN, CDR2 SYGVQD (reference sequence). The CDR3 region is CATSKSSYNEQFF. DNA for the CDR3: TGCGCCACCTCAAAAAGCTCCTACAATGAGCAGTTCTTC.

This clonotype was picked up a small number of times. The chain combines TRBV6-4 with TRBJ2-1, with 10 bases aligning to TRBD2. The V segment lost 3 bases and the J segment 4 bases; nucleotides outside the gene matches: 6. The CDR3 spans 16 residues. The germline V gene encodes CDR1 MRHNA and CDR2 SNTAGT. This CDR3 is CASSEAGLAVYNEQFF. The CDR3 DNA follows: TGTGCCAGCAGTGAAGCAGGACTAGCGGTATACAATGAGCAGTTCTTC.

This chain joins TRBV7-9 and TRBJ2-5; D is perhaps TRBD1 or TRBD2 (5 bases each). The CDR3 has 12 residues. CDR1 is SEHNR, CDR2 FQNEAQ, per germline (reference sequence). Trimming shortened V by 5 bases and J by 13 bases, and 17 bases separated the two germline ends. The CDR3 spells CASSRTQGEGYF. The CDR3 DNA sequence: TGTGCCAGCAGCAGAACCCAGGGAGAGGGGTACTTC.

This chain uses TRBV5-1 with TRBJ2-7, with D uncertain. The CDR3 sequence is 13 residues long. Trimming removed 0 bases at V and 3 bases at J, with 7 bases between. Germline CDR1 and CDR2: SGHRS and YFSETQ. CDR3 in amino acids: CASSLEGIYEQYF. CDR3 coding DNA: TGCGCCAGCAGCTTGGAGGGTATCTACGAGCAGTACTTC.

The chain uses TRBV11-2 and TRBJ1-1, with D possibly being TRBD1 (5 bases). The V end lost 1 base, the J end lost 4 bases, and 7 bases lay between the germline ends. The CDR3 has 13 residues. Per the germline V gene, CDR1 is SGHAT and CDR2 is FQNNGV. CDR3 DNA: TGTGCCAGCAGCTTAGTCGGGGCCACTGAAGCTTTCTTT. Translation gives CASSLVGATEAFF.

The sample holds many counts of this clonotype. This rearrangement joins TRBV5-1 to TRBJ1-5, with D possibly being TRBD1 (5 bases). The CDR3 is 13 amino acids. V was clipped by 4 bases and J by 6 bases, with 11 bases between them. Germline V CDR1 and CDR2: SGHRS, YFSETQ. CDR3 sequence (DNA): TGCGCCAGCAGCGAGGGGTTCGGTCAGCCCCAGCATTTT. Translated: CASSEGFGQPQHF.

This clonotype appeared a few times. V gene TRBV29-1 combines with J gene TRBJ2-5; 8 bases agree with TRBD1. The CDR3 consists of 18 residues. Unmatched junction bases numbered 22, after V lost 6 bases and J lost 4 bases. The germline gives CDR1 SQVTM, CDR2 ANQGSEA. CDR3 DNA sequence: TGCAGCGTAGATCCCGTCGGGACAGGTTTTGGTCAACGAGAGACCCAGTACTTC. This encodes CSVDPVGTGFGQRETQYF.

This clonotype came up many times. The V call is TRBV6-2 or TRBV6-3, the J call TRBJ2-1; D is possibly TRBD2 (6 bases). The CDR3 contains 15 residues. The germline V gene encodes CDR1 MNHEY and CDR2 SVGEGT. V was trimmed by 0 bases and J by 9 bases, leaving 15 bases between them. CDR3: CASSYSGSGGIEQFF. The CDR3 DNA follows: TGTGCCAGCAGTTACTCAGGATCTGGCGGGATTGAGCAGTTCTTC.

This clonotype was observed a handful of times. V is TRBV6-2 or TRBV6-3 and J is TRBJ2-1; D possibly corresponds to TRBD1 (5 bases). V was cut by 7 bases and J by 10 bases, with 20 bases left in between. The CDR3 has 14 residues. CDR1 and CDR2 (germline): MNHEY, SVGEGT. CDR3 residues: CASKLIQEFREQFF. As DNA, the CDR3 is TGTGCCAGCAAGCTGATACAGGAGTTCAGGGAGCAGTTCTTC.

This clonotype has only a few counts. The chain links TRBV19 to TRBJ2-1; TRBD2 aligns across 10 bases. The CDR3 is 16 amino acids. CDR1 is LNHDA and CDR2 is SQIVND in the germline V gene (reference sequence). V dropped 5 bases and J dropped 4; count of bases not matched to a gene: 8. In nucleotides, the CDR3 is TGTGCCAGTAGTGTATCGGGACTAGCGAAATACAATGAGCAGTTCTTC. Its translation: CASSVSGLAKYNEQFF.

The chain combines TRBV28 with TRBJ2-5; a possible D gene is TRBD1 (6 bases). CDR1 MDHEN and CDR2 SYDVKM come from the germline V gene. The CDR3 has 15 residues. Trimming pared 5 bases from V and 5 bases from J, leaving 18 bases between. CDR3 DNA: TGTGCCAGCAGTGCCCGGGACAATTTTTGGGAGACCCAGTACTTC. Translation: CASSARDNFWETQYF.

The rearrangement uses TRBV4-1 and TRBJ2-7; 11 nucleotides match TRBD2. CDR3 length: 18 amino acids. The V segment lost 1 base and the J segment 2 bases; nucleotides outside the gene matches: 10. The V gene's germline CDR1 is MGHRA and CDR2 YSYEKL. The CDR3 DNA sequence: TGCGCCAGCAGCCAAGCCCCCACTAGCGGGAGCTTCACCTACGAGCAGTACTTC. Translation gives CASSQAPTSGSFTYEQYF.

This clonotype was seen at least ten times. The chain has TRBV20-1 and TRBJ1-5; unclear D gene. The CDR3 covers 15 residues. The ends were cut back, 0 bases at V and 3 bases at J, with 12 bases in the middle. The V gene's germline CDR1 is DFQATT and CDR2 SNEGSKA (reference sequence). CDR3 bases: TGCAGTGCTAGAGATCGAGGCAGACCCAATCAGCCCCAGCATTTT. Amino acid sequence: CSARDRGRPNQPQHF.

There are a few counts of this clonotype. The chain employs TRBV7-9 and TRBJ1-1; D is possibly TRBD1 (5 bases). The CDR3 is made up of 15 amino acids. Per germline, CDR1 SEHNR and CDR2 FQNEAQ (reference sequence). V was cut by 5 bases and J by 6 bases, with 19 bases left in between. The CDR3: CASSAGRSDSAEAFF. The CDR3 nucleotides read TGTGCCAGCAGCGCAGGGAGGTCAGACTCTGCTGAAGCTTTCTTT.

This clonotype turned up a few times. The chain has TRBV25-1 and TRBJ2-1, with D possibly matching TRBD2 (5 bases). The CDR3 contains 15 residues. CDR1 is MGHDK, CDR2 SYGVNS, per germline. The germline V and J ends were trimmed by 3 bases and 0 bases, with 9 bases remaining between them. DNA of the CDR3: TGTGCCAGCAGTGAGGACGGAGGCTCCTACAATGAGCAGTTCTTC. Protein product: CASSEDGGSYNEQFF.

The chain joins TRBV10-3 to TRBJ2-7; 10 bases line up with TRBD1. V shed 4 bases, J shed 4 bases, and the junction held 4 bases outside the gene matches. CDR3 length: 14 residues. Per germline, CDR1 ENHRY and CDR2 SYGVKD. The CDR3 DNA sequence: TGTGCCATCAGTGTTGACAGGGGGCTGTACGAGCAGTACTTC. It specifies CAISVDRGLYEQYF.

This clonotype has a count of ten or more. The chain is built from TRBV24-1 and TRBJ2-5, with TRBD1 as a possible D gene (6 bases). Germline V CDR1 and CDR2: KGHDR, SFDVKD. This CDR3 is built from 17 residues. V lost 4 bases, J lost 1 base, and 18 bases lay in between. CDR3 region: CATSDPGPTGSQETQYF. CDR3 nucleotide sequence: TGTGCCACCAGTGACCCGGGCCCAACAGGGTCCCAAGAGACCCAGTACTTC.

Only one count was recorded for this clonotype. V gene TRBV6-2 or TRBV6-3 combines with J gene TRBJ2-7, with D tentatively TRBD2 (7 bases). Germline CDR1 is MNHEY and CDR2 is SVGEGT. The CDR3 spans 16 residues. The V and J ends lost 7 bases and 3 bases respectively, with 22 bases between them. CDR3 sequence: CASKDLYGGTIYEQYF. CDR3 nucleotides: TGTGCCAGCAAAGACCTGTACGGGGGGACAATCTACGAGCAGTACTTC.